These 17 T cell receptor beta chains share one sample of origin, sequenced in a study of blood T cells in healthy people across ages. The authors ran a second PCR of about 6 to 11 cycles using a sample-barcoded 5' primer and a J-beta primer mix. One entry per CDR3 protein results from TCRdb running MiXCR on the 5' RACE reads. The sample yields about a million distinct CDR3 sequences, roughly half seen once. Sequencing used blood. The receptors here all came from a woman aged 55-69 years in good health.

V gene TRBV4-2 combines with J gene TRBJ2-3; 7 bases line up with TRBD1. The CDR3 loop spans 15 amino acids. V dropped 3 bases and J dropped 5; count of bases not matched to a gene: 8. Germline V gives CDR1 LGHNA, CDR2 YNFKEQ. This CDR3 is CASSHENRGGDTQYF. The CDR3 nucleotides are TGTGCCAGCAGCCATGAAAACAGGGGTGGAGATACGCAGTATTTT.

This clonotype has more than one count but fewer than ten. The V gene is TRBV28, the J gene TRBJ2-5; unclear D gene. The J call is doubtful: the DNA matches TRBJ2-7 better. The CDR3 is made up of 16 amino acids. Germline values: CDR1 MDHEN, CDR2 SYDVKM. This CDR3 is CASSLLDWRPDYEQYF. CDR3 sequence (DNA): TGTGCCAGCAGTTTACTTGATTGGAGACCAGACTACGAGCAGTACTTC.

The chain employs TRBV25-1 and TRBJ2-3; D may be TRBD2 (5 bases). The CDR3 totals 17 residues. CDR1 and CDR2 from the germline V gene are MGHDK and SYGVNS. The V gene lost 2 bases and the J gene lost 2 bases, with 17 bases spanning the gap. The CDR3 reads CASSEDLIVGVTDTQYF. DNA of the CDR3: TGTGCCAGCAGTGAAGATCTAATAGTGGGAGTCACAGATACGCAGTATTTT.

This clonotype was found a few times. V usage is TRBV4-2 and J usage is TRBJ2-1; 8 positions match TRBD2. The germline V gene encodes CDR1 LGHNA and CDR2 YNFKEQ. The CDR3 has 15 residues. The trim removed 3 bases at V and 6 bases at J, leaving 7 bases unmatched. The CDR3: CASSQASGTSNEQFF. As DNA, the CDR3 is TGTGCCAGCAGCCAGGCATCCGGGACTAGCAATGAGCAGTTCTTC.

V usage is TRBV2 and J usage is TRBJ1-2; the D gene is possibly TRBD1 (5 bases). Per germline, CDR1 SNHLY and CDR2 FYNNEI. This CDR3 has 12 amino acids. Trimming pared 5 bases from V and 6 bases from J, leaving 10 bases between. In DNA, the CDR3 is TGTGCCAGCAGTTGGGGGGGAGATGGCTACACCTTC. It yields the protein CASSWGGDGYTF.

The chain recombines TRBV27 with TRBJ2-1; the match to TRBD1 covers 10 bases. Germline CDR1 is MNHEY and CDR2 is SMNVEV (reference sequence). V lost 5 bases, J lost 7 bases, and 5 bases stayed unmatched. CDR3 length: 14 amino acids. Here the CDR3 reads CASSPRGQGNEQFF. Here the CDR3 DNA reads TGTGCCAGCAGTCCCCGGGGACAGGGGAATGAGCAGTTCTTC.

This CDR3 reads CASGSGLYDGTQYF. Here the CDR3 DNA reads TGCGCCAGCGGCTCGGGTCTTTACGACGGTACGCAGTATTTT. V is TRBV5-1 and J is TRBJ2-3; D not certain. V shed 7 bases and J shed 8 bases, with 20 bases lying between them. Germline values: CDR1 SGHRS, CDR2 YFSETQ. This CDR3 spans 14 amino acids.

The genes are TRBV21-1 and TRBJ2-1; the tabulated D call, TRBD1, remains unverified against the DNA. TRBV21-1 is reported as a pseudogene. The CDR3 is 18 amino acids. The CDR3 loop reads CANGDRVVLVVTNSEQFF. In nucleotides, the CDR3 is TGTGCCAACGGAGACAGGGTAGTTCTTGTAGTCACGAACAGTGAGCAGTTCTTC.

The CDR3 protein is CASSRGNRVSGANVLTF. As DNA, the CDR3 is TGTGCCAGCAGTCGCGGCAACAGGGTCTCTGGGGCCAACGTCCTGACTTTC. The rearrangement links TRBV6-1 to TRBJ2-6, with D perhaps matching TRBD1 (6 bases). Trimming stripped 5 bases from V and 0 bases from J, with 14 bases between. The CDR3 runs 17 residues. The V gene's germline CDR1 is MNHNS and CDR2 SASEGT.

This clonotype was found a few times. The chain has TRBV7-2 and TRBJ1-4, with D unclear. The germline V and J ends were trimmed by 5 bases and 1 base, with 14 bases remaining between them. The CDR3 sequence is 16 residues long. CDR1 is SGHTA and CDR2 is FQGNSA in the germline V gene. The CDR3: CASSALSAGTNEKLFF. The CDR3 DNA follows: TGTGCCAGCAGCGCGTTAAGTGCGGGAACTAATGAAAAACTGTTTTTT.

The chain combines TRBV20-1 with TRBJ2-3; TRBD2 aligns across 7 bases. The germline V gene has CDR1 DFQATT and CDR2 SNEGSKA (reference sequence). J lost 2 bases, V lost 6 bases, and 8 bases had no gene match. This CDR3 region has 14 residues. For the CDR3, the DNA is TGCAGTGCCGATGCGGGAGAGAACACAGATACGCAGTATTTT. Its protein is CSADAGENTDTQYF.

The chain has TRBV7-8 and TRBJ1-2, with a tentative D call TRBD1 (5 bases). Germline assignment: CDR1 SGHVS and CDR2 FQNEAQ. The V end lost 1 base, the J end lost 7 bases, and 13 bases lay between the germline ends. The CDR3 has 14 residues. The CDR3 region is CASSLVAGDGGYTF. The DNA of the CDR3 is TGTGCCAGCAGCTTAGTTGCGGGGGACGGTGGCTACACCTTC.

The chain is built from TRBV7-7 and TRBJ2-7, with D uncertain. This CDR3 is built from 13 residues. V was pared by 1 base and J by 6 bases, with 10 bases between. CDR1 is SSHAT, CDR2 FNYEAQ, per germline (reference sequence). The CDR3 spells CASSLGAYSEQYF. The CDR3, as DNA: TGTGCCAGCAGCTTAGGGGCCTACAGCGAGCAGTACTTC.

The chain carries TRBV4-2 and TRBJ1-2, with TRBD1 as a possible D gene (5 bases). The V gene lost 0 bases and the J gene lost 4 bases, with 12 bases spanning the gap. CDR3 length equals 15 residues. From germline, CDR1 is LGHNA and CDR2 YNFKEQ. CDR3 nucleotides: TGTGCCAGCAGCCAAGATTTGGGGCGCATCTATGGCTACACCTTC. Amino acids: CASSQDLGRIYGYTF.

The V and J genes are TRBV11-2 and TRBJ2-3; 8 nucleotides line up with TRBD1. The CDR3 contains 13 residues. V was pared by 8 bases and J by 4 bases, with 5 bases of the junction left unmatched. Germline assignment: CDR1 SGHAT and CDR2 FQNNGV. The CDR3 sequence is CASGKQGADTQYF. In nucleotides, the CDR3 is TGTGCCAGCGGTAAACAGGGGGCAGATACGCAGTATTTT.

The rearrangement uses TRBV5-1 and TRBJ2-5, with a tentative D call TRBD2 (5 bases). Germline CDR1 and CDR2: SGHRS and YFSETQ. The CDR3 contains 17 residues. V lost 4 bases and J lost 2, with 21 bases in between. CDR3: CASSLRASRPIQETQYF. CDR3 nucleotides: TGCGCCAGCAGCCTGCGGGCTAGCCGACCGATACAAGAGACCCAGTACTTC.

The chain employs TRBV10-3 and TRBJ2-4; D perhaps matches TRBD2 (6 bases). The J call may not be correct, given that the DNA end is closer to TRBJ2-7. Germline assignment: CDR1 ENHRY and CDR2 SYGVKD. This CDR3 is 15 amino acids long. This CDR3 is CAISDVGRESDEQYF. CDR3 DNA sequence: TGTGCCATCAGTGATGTGGGCCGGGAGTCTGACGAGCAGTACTTC.